This TCR beta chain was observed in a study of blood T cell repertoires in COVID-19. Looking at the study overall: The United States, Italy and Spain supplied acute and convalescent COVID-19 samples. T cells, B-cell-depleted T cells, or PBMCs supplied cDNA or gDNA.

TCRdb's copy holds only in-frame clones and misses some; the assay was immunoSEQ multiplex PCR. The table records 300,000 to 350,000 clones, roughly 89% of them present only once. Seattle participants joined during active infection and were tracked over time. Trimming cost V 4 bases and J 6 bases, with 13 bases left between them. CDR3 length equals 12 residues. CDR1 is SQVTM, CDR2 ANQGSEA, per germline. The rearrangement links TRBV29-1 to TRBJ2-7, with D possibly TRBD2 on 6 matching bases. The sequence came from a man aged 30 to 45 with COVID-19, enrolled during active disease. Sequencing used peripheral blood. The chain's CDR3 is CSVGPRRGEQYF. As DNA, the CDR3 is TGCAGCGTTGGACCGAGGAGGGGCGAGCAGTACTTC.